This entry features one T cell receptor beta chain sequence. Using CD45RO/CCR7/CD25/CD127/CD95/CD27, CD4+ naive, central memory, regulatory and stem cell-like memory cells were sorted. The data stem from a study of beta chain features in type 1 diabetes. Expressed TCRB transcripts were sequenced because the entire RNA isolate underwent reverse transcription. Produced via immunoSEQ multiplex PCR; TCRdb's table is partial and in-frame only. The table includes 37,000 or so clones, around half detected once. This clonotype originated in a woman between 18 and 29 years old in good health. Sequencing used central memory CD4+ T cells from blood.

The CDR3 DNA follows: TGTGCCAGCAGTCCCCGGGACAGGGGGCGCGAAGCTTTCTTT. The encoded protein is CASSPRDRGREAFF. The chain recombines TRBV6-5 with TRBJ1-1; 12 bases map to TRBD1. Germline V CDR1 and CDR2: MNHEY, SVGAGI. V dropped 5 bases and J dropped 8; count of bases not matched to a gene: 6. CDR3 size: 14 residues.